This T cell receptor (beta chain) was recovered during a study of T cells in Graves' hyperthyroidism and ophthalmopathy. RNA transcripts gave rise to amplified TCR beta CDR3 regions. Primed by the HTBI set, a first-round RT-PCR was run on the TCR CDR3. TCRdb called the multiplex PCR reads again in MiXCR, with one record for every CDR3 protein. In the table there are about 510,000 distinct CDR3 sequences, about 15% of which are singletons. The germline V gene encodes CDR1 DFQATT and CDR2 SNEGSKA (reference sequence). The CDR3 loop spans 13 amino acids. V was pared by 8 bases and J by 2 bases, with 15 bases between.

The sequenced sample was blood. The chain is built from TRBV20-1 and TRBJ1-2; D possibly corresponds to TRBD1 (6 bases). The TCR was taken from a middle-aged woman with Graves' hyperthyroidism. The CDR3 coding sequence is TGCAGTTCAACCGAACAGGGAAACTATGGCTACACCTTC. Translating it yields CSSTEQGNYGYTF.